This TCR beta chain was observed in a study of chronic HIV infection and antiretroviral therapy. This clonotype was observed a handful of times. Via MiXCR, TCRdb re-called the 5' RACE reads, giving one row per CDR3 protein. There are roughly 50,000 distinct CDR3 sequences in the sample; approximately 19% occur only once, and approximately 3% lies in the top ten. CDR1 MNHEY and CDR2 SMNVEV come from the germline V gene (reference sequence). The CDR3 consists of 14 residues. V lost 0 bases and J lost 2, with 8 bases in between. This chain links TRBV27 with TRBJ2-7, with a possible D match to TRBD2 (5 bases). The TCR originated in an adult who had HIV and had not received antiretroviral therapy, or was an uninfected healthy control (not recorded which). The sequenced material came from peripheral blood. The CDR3 bases are TGTGCCAGCAGTTTATCGAGGGTCCCCTACGAGCAGTACTTC. It codes for CASSLSRVPYEQYF.